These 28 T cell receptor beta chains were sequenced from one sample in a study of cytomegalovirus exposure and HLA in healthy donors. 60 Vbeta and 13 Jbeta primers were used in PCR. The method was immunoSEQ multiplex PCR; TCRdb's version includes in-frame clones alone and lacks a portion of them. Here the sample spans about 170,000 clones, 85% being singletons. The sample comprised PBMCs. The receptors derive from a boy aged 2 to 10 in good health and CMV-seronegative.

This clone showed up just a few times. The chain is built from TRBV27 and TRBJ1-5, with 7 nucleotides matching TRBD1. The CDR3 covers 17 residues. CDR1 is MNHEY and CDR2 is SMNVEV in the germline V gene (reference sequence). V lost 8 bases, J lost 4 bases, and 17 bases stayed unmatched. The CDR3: CASSRGGGPSWNQPQHF. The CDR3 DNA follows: TGTGCCAGCTCCCGAGGAGGGGGCCCCTCTTGGAATCAGCCCCAGCATTTT.

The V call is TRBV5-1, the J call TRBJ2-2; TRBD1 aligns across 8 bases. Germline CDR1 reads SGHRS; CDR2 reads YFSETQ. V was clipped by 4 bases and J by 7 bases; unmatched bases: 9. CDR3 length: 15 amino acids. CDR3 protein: CASSLDAGGVGELFF. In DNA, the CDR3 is TGCGCCAGCAGCCTGGACGCAGGGGGCGTCGGGGAGCTGTTTTTT. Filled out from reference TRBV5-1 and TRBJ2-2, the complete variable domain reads KAGVTQTPRYLIKTRGQQVTLSCSPISGHRSVSWYQQTPGQGLQFLFEYFSETQRNKGNFPGRFSGRQFSNSRSEMNVSTLELGDSALYLCASSLDAGGVGELFFGEGSRLTVL.

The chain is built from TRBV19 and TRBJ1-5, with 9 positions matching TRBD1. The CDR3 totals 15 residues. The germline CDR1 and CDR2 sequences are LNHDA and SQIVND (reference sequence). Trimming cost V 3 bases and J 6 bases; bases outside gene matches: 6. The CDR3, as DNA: TGTGCCAGTAGTATCCTGGGACAGGGTCGTCAGCCCCAGCATTTT. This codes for CASSILGQGRQPQHF. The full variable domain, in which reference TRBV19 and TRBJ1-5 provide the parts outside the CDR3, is DGGITQSPKYLFRKEGQNVTLSCEQNLNHDAMYWYRQDPGQGLRLIYYSQIVNDFQKGDIAEGYSVSREKKESFPLTVTSAQKNPTAFYLCASSILGQGRQPQHFGDGTRLSIL.

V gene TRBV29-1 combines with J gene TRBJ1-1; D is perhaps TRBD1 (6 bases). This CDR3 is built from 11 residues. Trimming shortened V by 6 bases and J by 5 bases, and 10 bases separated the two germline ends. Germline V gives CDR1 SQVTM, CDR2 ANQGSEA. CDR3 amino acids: CSVQGITEAFF. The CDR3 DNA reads TGCAGCGTCCAGGGGATAACTGAAGCTTTCTTT.

Here the CDR3 reads CASSGTSRPYEQYF. CDR3 nucleotides: TGCGCCAGCAGTGGGACTAGCAGACCCTACGAGCAGTACTTC. This chain links TRBV10-1 with TRBJ2-7; 8 nucleotides match TRBD2. The CDR3 consists of 14 residues. Germline V gene lookup returns CDR1 WNHNN and CDR2 SYGVQD (reference sequence). V was clipped by 4 bases and J by 2 bases; unmatched bases: 4.

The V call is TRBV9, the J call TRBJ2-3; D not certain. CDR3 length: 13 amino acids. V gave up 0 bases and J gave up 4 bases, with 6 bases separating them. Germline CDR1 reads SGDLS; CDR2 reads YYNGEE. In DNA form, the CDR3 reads TGTGCCAGCAGCGTAGCGGTCCCAGATACGCAGTATTTT. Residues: CASSVAVPDTQYF.

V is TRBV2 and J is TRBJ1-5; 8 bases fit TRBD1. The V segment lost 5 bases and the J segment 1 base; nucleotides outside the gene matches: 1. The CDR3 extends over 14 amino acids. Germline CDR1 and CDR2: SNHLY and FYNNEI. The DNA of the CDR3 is TGTGCCAGCAGTCGACAGGGGAGCAATCAGCCCCAGCATTTT. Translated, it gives CASSRQGSNQPQHF.

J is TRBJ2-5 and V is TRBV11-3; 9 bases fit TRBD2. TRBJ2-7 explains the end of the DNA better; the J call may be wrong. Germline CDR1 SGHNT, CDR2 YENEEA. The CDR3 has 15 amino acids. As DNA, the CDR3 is TGTGCCAGCAGCTTAGGACTAGCGGAGTCCTACGAGCAGTACTTC. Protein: CASSLGLAESYEQYF.

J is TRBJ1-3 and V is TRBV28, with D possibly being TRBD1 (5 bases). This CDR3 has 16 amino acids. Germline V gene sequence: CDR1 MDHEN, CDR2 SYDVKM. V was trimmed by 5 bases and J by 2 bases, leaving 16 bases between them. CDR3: CASSPPGGRAGNTIYF. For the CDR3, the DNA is TGTGCCAGCAGTCCCCCGGGGGGTAGAGCTGGAAACACCATATATTTT.

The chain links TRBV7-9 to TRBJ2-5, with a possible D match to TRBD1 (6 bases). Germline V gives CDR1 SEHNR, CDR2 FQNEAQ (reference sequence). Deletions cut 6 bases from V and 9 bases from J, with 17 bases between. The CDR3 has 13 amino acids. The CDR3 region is CASRDRRPGAQYF. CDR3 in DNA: TGTGCCAGCAGAGATCGGCGGCCAGGGGCCCAGTACTTC.

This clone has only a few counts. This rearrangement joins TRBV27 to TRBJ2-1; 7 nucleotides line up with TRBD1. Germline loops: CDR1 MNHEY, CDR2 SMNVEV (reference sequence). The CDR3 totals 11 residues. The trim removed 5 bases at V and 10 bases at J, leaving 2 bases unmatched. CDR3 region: CASSTGVEQFF. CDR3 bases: TGTGCCAGCAGTACAGGGGTCGAGCAGTTCTTC.

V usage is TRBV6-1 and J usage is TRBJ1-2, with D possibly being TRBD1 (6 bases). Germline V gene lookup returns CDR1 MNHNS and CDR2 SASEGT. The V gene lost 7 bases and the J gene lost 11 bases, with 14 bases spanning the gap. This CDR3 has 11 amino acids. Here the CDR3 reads CASIDRSHYTF. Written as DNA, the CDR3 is TGTGCCAGCATCGACAGGTCCCATTACACCTTC.

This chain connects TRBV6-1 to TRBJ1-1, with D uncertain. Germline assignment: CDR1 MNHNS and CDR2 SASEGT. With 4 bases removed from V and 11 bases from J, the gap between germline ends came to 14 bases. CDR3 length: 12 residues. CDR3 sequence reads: CASSVTGPGAFF. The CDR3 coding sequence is TGTGCCAGCAGTGTGACCGGGCCGGGGGCTTTCTTT.

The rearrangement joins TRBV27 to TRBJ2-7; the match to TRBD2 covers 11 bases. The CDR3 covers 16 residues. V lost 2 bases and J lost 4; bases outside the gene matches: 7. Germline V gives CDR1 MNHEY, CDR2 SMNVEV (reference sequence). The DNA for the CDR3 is TGTGCCAGCAGTTTACGTCAAACTAGCGGGAGTTACGAGCAGTACTTC. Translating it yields CASSLRQTSGSYEQYF.

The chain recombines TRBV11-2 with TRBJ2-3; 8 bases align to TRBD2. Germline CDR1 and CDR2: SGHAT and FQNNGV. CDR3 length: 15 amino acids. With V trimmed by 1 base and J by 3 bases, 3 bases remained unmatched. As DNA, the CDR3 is TGTGCCAGCAGCTTAGGGGCTAGCGGGACAGATACGCAGTATTTT. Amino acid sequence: CASSLGASGTDTQYF.

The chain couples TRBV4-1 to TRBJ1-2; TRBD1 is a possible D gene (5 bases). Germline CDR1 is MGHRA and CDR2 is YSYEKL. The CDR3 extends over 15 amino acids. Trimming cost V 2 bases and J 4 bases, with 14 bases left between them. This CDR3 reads CASSQTAGPGYGYTF. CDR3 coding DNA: TGCGCCAGCAGCCAAACAGCGGGACCGGGCTATGGCTACACCTTC.

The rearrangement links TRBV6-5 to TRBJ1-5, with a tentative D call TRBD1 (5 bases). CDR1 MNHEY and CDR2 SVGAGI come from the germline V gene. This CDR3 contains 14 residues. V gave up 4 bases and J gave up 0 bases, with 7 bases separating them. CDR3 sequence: CASSSQASNQPQHF. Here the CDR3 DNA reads TGTGCCAGCAGTTCACAGGCTAGCAATCAGCCCCAGCATTTT.

This CDR3 is CASSFGVAYGYTF. CDR3 nucleotides: TGTGCCAGCAGTTTCGGGGTTGCCTATGGCTACACCTTC. V usage is TRBV28 and J usage is TRBJ1-2; no reliable D call. The length of the CDR3 is 13 residues. Per the germline V gene, CDR1 is MDHEN and CDR2 is SYDVKM. V gave up 3 bases and J gave up 4 bases, with 9 bases separating them.

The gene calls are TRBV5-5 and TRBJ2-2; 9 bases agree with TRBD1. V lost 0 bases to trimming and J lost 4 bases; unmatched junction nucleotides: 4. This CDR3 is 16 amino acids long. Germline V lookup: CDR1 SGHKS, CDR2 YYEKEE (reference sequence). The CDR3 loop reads CASSLGDRVSTGELFF. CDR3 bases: TGTGCCAGCAGCTTGGGGGACAGGGTGAGCACCGGGGAGCTGTTTTTT.

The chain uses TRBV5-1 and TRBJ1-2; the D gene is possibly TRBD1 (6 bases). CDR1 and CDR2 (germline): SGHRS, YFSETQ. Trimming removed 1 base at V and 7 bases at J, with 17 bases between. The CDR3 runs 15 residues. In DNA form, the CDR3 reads TGCGCCAGCAGCTTGTTTGGGCACAGGGAAAGTGGCTACACCTTC. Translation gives CASSLFGHRESGYTF. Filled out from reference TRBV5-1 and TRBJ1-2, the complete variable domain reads KAGVTQTPRYLIKTRGQQVTLSCSPISGHRSVSWYQQTPGQGLQFLFEYFSETQRNKGNFPGRFSGRQFSNSRSEMNVSTLELGDSALYLCASSLFGHRESGYTFGSGTRLTVV.

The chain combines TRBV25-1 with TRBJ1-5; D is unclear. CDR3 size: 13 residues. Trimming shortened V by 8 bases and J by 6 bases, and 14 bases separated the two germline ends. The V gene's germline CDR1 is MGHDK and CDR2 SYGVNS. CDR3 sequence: CASSREVGQPQHF. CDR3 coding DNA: TGTGCCAGCTCGAGGGAAGTGGGTCAGCCCCAGCATTTT.

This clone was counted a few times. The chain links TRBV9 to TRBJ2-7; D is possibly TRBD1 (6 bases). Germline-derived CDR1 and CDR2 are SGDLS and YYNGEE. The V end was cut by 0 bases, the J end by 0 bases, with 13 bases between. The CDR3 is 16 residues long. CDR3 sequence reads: CASSVAEGGTSYEQYV. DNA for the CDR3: TGTGCCAGCAGCGTAGCTGAAGGGGGTACCTCCTACGAGCAGTACGTC.

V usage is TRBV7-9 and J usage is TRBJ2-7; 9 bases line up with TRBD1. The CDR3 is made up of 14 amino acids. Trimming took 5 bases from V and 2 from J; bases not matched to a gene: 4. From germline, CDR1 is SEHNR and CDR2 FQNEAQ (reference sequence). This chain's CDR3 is CASSPGDRAYEQYF. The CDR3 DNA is TGTGCCAGCAGCCCTGGGGACAGGGCCTACGAGCAGTACTTC.

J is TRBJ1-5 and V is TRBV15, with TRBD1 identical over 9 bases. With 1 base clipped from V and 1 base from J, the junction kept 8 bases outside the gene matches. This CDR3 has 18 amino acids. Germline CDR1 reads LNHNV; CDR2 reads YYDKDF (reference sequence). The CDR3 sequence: CATSRVPRGQGSNQPQHF. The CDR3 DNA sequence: TGTGCCACCAGCAGAGTCCCACGGGGACAGGGCAGCAATCAGCCCCAGCATTTT.

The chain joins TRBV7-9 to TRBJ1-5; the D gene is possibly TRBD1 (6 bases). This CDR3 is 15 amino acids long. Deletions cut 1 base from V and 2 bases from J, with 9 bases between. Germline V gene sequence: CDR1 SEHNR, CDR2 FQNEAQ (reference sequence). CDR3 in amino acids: CASSLGGGGNQPQHF. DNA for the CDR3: TGTGCCAGCAGCTTAGGGGGGGGCGGCAATCAGCCCCAGCATTTT.

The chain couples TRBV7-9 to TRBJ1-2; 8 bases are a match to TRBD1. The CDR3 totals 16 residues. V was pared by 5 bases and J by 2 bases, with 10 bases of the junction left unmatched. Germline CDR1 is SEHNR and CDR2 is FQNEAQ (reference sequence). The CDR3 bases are TGTGCCAGCAGCCCGCGGACAGGGACCGGGAACTATGGCTACACCTTC. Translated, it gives CASSPRTGTGNYGYTF.

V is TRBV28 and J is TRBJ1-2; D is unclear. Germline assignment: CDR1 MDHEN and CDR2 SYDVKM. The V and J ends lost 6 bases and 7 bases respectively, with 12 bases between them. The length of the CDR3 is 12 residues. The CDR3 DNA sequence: TGTGCCAGCAGATCGAGTATCCGTGGCTACACCTTC. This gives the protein CASRSSIRGYTF.

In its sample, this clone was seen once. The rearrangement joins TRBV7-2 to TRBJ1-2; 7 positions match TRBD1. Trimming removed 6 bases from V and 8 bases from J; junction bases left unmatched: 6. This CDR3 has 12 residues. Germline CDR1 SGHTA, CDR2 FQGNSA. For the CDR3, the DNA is TGTGCCAGCAGTACCCGACAGGGCGGCTACACCTTC. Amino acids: CASSTRQGGYTF. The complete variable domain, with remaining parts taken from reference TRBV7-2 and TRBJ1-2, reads GAGVSQSPSNKVTEKGKDVELRCDPISGHTALYWYRQSLGQGLEFLIYFQGNSAPDKSGLPSDRFSAERTGGSVSTLTIQRTQQEDSAVYLCASSTRQGGYTFGSGTRLTVV.